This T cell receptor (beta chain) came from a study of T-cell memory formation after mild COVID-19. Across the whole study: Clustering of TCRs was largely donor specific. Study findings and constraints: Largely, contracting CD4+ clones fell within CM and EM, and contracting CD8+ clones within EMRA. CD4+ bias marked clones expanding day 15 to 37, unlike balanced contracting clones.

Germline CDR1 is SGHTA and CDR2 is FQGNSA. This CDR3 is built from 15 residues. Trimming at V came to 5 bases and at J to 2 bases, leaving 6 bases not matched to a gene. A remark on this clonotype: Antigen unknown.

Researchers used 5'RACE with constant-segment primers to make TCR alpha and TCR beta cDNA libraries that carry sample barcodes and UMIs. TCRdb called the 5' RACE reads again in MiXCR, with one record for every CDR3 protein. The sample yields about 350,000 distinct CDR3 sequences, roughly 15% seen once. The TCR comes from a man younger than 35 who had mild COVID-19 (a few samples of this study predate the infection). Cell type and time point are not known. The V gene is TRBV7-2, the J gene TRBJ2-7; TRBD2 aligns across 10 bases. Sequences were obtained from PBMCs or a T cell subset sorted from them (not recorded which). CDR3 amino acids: CASSLQRGGPYEQYF. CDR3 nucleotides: TGTGCCAGCAGCCTTCAGCGGGGGGGCCCCTACGAGCAGTACTTC.